Sequencing of this T cell receptor beta chain was carried out in a study of blood T cell repertoires in COVID-19 (TCRdb year 2020). As for the study more broadly: Samples covering the acute and convalescent phases of COVID-19 were provided by collaborators in the United States, Italy and Spain. The material from the prospective study consisted of cDNA or gDNA derived from T cells, B-cell-depleted T cells, or PBMCs. Subjects who had been exposed to COVID-19, were actively infected with it, or had recovered from it provided the deeply sampled blood TCRbeta repertoires that made up the dataset. The repertoires were made available in a free public database intended to serve as a resource for research on the immune response to SARS-CoV-2. Samples were obtained from the ongoing ImmuneRACE study (first 160 participants) and from some 1,200 subjects provided by 6 global collaborators. Sample metadata almost always included a de-identified subject ID, COVID-19 status, age in years and sex. Where available, HLA class I and class II types were obtained from metadata supplied by the sample provider rather than from assay-based typing. Broad study findings and their caveats: Clinical and demographic metadata were provided uncurated, with the amount varying by source and participant.

Another Seattle source contributed samples from volunteer blood donors who had recovered from COVID-19. The collaborating institutions used their own protocols to collect whole blood in K2EDTA tubes. Collaborator samples were shipped for TCRbeta analysis as frozen whole blood, isolated PBMCs, or DNA extracted from either sample type. The junction shows trimming of 3 bases on V and 4 bases on J, plus 15 bases between the germline ends. Its CDR3 holds 14 amino acids, cysteine through phenylalanine. Only the CDR3 portion is preserved as DNA: 42 bases, with reading frame beginning at the first base. From a lookup of the germline V gene (reference sequence), CDR1 and CDR2 are GTSNPN and SVGIG. TCRbeta CDR3 regions were amplified from genomic DNA using the immunoSEQ Assay, a bias-controlled multiplex PCR. Per the authors' processing: The number of nucleated cells in each sample was estimated from the amplification of reference gene primers within the assay. To quantify the absolute abundance of each unique TCRbeta CDR3 rearrangement, sequence reads were collapsed and filtered. For each sample, productive Simpson clonality was calculated as the square root of Simpson's diversity index across productive rearrangements. Entries here come from immuneACCESS through TCRdb and include only in-frame sequences with V and J called. Some clones fail to appear in such tables; in the studies checked, an unresolved V gene covers under half of the shortfall, and the cause of the remainder is unknown. V, J and clone size were drawn from that table, and D and trimming were deduced from the DNA. Within this sample are 230,000 or so clones, with 80% to 90% of them counted one time only. The top ten clones comprise over 2% of the sample.

Of note for this clone: Its specific antigen is unknown. It has no much larger one-base neighbor in the sample; base qualities were not kept.

The sequenced sample consisted of peripheral blood. The TCR comes from a man aged 40-49 years who had recovered from COVID-19. The rearrangement combines TRBV30 with TRBJ1-1; the D region possibly corresponds to TRBD1 (6 bases align). DNA sequence: TGTGCCTGGAGGAACAGGGATGTGGCCACTGAAGCTTTCTTT. It codes for CAWRNRDVATEAFF.